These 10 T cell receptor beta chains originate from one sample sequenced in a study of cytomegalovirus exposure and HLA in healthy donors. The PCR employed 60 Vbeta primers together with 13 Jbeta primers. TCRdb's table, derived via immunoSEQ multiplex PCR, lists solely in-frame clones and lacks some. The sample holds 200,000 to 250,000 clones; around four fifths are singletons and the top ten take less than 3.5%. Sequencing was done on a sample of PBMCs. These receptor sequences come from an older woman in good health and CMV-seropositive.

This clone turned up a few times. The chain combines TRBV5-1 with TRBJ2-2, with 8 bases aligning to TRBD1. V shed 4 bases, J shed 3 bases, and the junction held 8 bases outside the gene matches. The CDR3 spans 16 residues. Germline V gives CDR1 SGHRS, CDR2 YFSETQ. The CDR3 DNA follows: TGCGCCAGCAGCGGACGGACAGGGTGGGACACCGGGGAGCTGTTTTTT. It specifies CASSGRTGWDTGELFF.

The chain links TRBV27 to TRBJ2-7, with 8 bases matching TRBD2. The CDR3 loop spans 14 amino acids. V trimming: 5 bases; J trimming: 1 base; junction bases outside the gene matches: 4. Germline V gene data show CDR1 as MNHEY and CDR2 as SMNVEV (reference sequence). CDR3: CASSVSGESYEQYF. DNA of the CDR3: TGTGCCAGCAGTGTTAGCGGGGAGTCCTACGAGCAGTACTTC.

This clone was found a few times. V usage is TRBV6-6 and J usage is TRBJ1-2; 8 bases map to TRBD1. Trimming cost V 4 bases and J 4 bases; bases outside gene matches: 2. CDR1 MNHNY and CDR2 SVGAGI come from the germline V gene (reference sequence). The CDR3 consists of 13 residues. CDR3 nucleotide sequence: TGTGCCAGCAGTTCCGACAGGGGCTATGGCTACACCTTC. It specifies CASSSDRGYGYTF.

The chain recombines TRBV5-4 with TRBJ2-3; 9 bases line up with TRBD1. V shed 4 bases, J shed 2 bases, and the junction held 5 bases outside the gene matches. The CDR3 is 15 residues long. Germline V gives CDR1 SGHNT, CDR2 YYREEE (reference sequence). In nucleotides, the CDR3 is TGTGCCAGCAGCCCCCGGGACAGGGTCACAGATACGCAGTATTTT. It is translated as CASSPRDRVTDTQYF.

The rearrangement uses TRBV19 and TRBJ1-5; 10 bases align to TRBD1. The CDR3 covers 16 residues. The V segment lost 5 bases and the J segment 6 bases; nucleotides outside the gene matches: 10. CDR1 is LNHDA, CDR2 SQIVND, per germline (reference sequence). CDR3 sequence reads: CASSLRDRGSFQPQHF. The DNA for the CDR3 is TGTGCCAGTAGTCTCCGGGACAGGGGATCATTTCAGCCCCAGCATTTT.

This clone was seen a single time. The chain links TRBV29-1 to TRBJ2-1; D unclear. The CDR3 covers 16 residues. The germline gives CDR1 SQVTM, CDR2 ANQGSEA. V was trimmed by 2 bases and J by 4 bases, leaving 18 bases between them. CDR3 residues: CSVEMPPHNPYNEQFF. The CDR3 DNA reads TGCAGCGTTGAAATGCCTCCACACAACCCTTACAATGAGCAGTTCTTC.

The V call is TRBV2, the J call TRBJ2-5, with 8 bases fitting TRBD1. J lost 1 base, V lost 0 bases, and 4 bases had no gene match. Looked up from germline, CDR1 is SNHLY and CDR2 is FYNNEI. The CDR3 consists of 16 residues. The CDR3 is CASSEALTGGQETQYF. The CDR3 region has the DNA TGTGCCAGCAGTGAAGCTCTAACAGGGGGCCAAGAGACCCAGTACTTC.

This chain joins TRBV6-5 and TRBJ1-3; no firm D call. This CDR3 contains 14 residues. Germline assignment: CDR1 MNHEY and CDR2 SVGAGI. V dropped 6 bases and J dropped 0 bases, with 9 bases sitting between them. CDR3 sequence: CASSPISSGNTIYF. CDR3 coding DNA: TGTGCCAGCAGCCCCATCAGCTCTGGAAACACCATATATTTT.

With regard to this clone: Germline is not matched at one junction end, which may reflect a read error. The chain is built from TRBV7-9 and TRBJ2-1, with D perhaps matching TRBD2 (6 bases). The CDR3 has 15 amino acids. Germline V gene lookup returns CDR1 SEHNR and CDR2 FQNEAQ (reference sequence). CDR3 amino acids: CSSSLGTSPNNEQFF. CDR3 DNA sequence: TGTTCCAGCAGCTTAGGAACTAGCCCCAACAATGAGCAGTTCTTC. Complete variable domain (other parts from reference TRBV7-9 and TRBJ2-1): DTGVSQNPRHKITKRGQNVTFRCDPISEHNRLYWYRQTLGQGPEFLTYFQNEAQLEKSRLLSDRFSAERPKGSFSTLEIQRTEQGDSAMYLCSSSLGTSPNNEQFFGPGTRLTVL.

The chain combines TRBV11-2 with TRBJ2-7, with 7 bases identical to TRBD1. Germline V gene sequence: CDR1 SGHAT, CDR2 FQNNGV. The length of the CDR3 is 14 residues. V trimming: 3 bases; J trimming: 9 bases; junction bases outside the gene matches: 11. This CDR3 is CASSFTGATAVQYF. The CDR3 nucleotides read TGTGCCAGCAGCTTTACAGGGGCGACAGCCGTGCAGTACTTC.